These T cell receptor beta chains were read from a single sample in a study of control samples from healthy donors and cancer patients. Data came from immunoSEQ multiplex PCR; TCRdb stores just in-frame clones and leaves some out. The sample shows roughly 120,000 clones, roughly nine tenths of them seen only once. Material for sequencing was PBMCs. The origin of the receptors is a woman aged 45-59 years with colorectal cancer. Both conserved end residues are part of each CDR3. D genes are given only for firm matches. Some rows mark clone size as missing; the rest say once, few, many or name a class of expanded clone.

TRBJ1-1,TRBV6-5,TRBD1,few,CASTQGVTSFGAFF,TGTGCCAGCACCCAGGGGGTCACCTCCTTTGGAGCTTTCTTT
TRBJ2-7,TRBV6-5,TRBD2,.,CASSRAGQLGYEQYF,TGTGCCAGCAGTAGAGCGGGGCAATTAGGTTACGAGCAGTACTTC
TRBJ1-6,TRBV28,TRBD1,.,CASSLYPRTGGYSPLHF,TGTGCCAGCAGTCTCTACCCCCGGACAGGGGGCTATTCACCCCTCCACTTT
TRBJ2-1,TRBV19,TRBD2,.,CASTTSGSIGDEQFF,TGTGCCAGTACGACTAGCGGGAGTATAGGAGATGAGCAGTTCTTC
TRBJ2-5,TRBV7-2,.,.,CASSLARPQGTQYF,TGTGCCAGCAGCTTAGCGAGACCTCAGGGGACCCAGTACTTC
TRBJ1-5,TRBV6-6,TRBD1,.,CASNTGTGDQPQHF,TGTGCCAGCAACACCGGGACAGGGGATCAGCCCCAGCATTTT
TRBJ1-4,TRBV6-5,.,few,CASTSGFGTNEKLFF,TGTGCCAGCACGTCAGGGTTTGGCACTAATGAAAAACTGTTTTTT
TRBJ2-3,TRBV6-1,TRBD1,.,CASSGTGKGRLGPTDTQYF,TGTGCCAGCAGTGGGACAGGGAAGGGGAGGCTGGGGCCCACAGATACGCAGTATTTT
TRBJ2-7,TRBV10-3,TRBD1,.,CAIRRSTVRDSYEQYF,TGTGCCATCAGGAGATCTACCGTCCGGGACAGTTACGAGCAGTACTTC
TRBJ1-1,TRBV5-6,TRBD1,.,CASSLESVWDRVGTEAFF,TGTGCCAGCAGCTTGGAGTCCGTTTGGGACAGGGTGGGCACTGAAGCTTTCTTT
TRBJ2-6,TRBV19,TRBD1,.,CASSIRQGAPGANVLTF,TGTGCCAGTAGTATAAGGCAGGGGGCGCCTGGGGCCAACGTCCTGACTTTC
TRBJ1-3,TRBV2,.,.,CASSKGAALSGNTIYF,TGTGCCAGCAGCAAAGGGGCGGCCCTCTCTGGAAACACCATATATTTT
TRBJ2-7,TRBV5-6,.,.,CASSLAGGTAFGEQYF,TGTGCCAGCAGCTTGGCCGGGGGGACAGCCTTCGGGGAGCAGTACTTC
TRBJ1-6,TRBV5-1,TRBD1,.,CASSLGGQGSSPLHF,TGCGCCAGCAGCCTGGGGGGACAGGGATCTTCACCCCTCCACTTT
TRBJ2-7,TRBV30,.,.,CAWSVPRLGLSYEQYF,TGTGCCTGGAGTGTGCCGCGACTAGGTCTCTCCTACGAGCAGTACTTC
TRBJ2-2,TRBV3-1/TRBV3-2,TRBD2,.,CASSPSGGLIAGELFF,TGTGCCAGCAGCCCTTCGGGGGGGCTTATCGCCGGGGAGCTGTTTTTT
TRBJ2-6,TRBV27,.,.,CASTKGGANVLTF,TGTGCCAGTACTAAAGGGGGGGCCAACGTCCTGACTTTC
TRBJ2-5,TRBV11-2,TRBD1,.,CASSQDRGLETQYF,TGTGCCAGCAGCCAAGACAGGGGGCTCGAGACCCAGTACTTC
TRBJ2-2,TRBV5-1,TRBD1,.,CASSLMGQVNANTGELFF,TGCGCCAGCAGCTTGATGGGACAGGTCAACGCGAACACCGGGGAGCTGTTTTTT
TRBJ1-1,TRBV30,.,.,CAWSSTRQASRAFF,TGTGCCTGGAGCTCCACCCGACAGGCTTCTAGGGCTTTCTTT
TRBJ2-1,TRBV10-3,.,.,CAISELGDEQFF,TGTGCCATCAGTGAATTAGGGGATGAGCAGTTCTTC
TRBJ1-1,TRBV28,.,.,CASSSTVNTEAFF,TGTGCCAGCAGTTCGACAGTGAACACTGAAGCTTTCTTT
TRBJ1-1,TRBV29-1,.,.,CSSSPRGNTEAFF,TGCAGCTCCAGTCCTAGAGGGAACACTGAAGCTTTCTTT
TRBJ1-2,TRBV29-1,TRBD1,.,CSVFRGQGNGYTF,TGCAGCGTATTCCGGGGACAGGGGAATGGCTACACCTTC
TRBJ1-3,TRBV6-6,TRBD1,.,CASSRQGWDYSGNTIYF,TGTGCCAGCAGCCGACAGGGTTGGGATTACTCTGGAAACACCATATATTTT
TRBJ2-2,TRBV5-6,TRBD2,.,CASSYWASGGANTGELFF,TGTGCCAGCAGCTATTGGGCTAGCGGGGGGGCGAACACCGGGGAGCTGTTTTTT
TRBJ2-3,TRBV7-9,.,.,CASSLTLLGDTQYF,TGTGCCAGCAGCTTAACTCTTCTCGGAGATACGCAGTATTTT
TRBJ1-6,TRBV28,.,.,CASVGAVPSPLHF,TGTGCCAGCGTTGGGGCGGTCCCCTCACCCCTCCACTTT
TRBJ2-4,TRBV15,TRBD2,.,CATSRAGGWAKNIQYF,TGTGCCACCAGCAGAGCGGGAGGCTGGGCCAAAAACATTCAGTACTTC
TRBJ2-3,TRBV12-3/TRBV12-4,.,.,CASSLRTRADF,TGTGCCAGCAGTTTAAGGACCCGGGCGGATTTT
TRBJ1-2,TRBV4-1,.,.,CASSQETPFGGYTF,TGCGCCAGCAGCCAAGAAACCCCCTTTGGCGGCTACACCTTC
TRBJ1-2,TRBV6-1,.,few,CASSEVGTYDYTF,TGTGCCAGCAGTGAAGTGGGGACATACGACTACACCTTC
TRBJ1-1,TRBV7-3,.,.,CASSLRQGTEAFF,TGTGCCAGCAGCTTAAGGCAGGGTACTGAAGCTTTCTTT
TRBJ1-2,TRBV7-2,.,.,CASSLGQARGYTF,TGTGCCAGCAGCTTAGGACAGGCCAGGGGCTACACCTTC
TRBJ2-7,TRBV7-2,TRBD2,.,CASSLAWGGTYEQYF,TGTGCCAGCAGCTTAGCGTGGGGGGGTACCTACGAGCAGTACTTC
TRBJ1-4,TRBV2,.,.,CASSPGGAYEKLFF,TGTGCCAGCAGCCCGGGGGGCGCTTATGAAAAACTGTTTTTT
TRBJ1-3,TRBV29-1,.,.,CSVEGVEGNTIYF,TGCAGCGTTGAGGGGGTTGAAGGAAACACCATATATTTT
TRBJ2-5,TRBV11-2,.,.,CASSIGKGGETQYF,TGTGCCAGCTCTATAGGGAAGGGCGGAGAGACCCAGTACTTC
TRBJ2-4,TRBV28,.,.,CASRLLAKNIQYF,TGTGCCAGCAGACTTCTAGCCAAAAACATTCAGTACTTC
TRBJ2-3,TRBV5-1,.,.,CASSFDRDTQYF,TGCGCCAGCAGCTTTGACAGAGATACGCAGTATTTT
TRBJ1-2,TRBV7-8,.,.,CASSNDPYGYTF,TGTGCCAGCAGCAATGACCCCTATGGCTACACCTTC
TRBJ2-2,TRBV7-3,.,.,CASSPSFGEVSTGELFF,TGTGCCAGCAGCCCGTCCTTCGGAGAAGTAAGCACCGGGGAGCTGTTTTTT
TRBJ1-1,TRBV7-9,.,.,CASGKDPRGRDTEAFF,TGTGCCAGCGGTAAAGATCCTCGGGGAAGGGATACTGAAGCTTTCTTT
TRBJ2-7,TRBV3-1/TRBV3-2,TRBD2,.,CASSQGTSGSYEQYF,TGTGCCAGCAGCCAAGGGACTAGCGGGAGTTACGAGCAGTACTTC
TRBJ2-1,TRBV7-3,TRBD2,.,CASSLSGGYNEQFF,TGTGCCAGCAGCTTATCGGGGGGGTACAATGAGCAGTTCTTC
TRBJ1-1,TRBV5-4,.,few,CAFMWGMNTEAFF,TGTGCCTTTATGTGGGGGATGAACACTGAAGCTTTCTTT
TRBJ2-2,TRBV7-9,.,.,CASSLAGGTGELFF,TGTGCCAGCAGCTTAGCCGGGGGAACCGGGGAGCTGTTTTTT
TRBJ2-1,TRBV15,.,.,CATSGETGTYNEQFF,TGTGCCACCAGCGGAGAGACCGGAACCTACAATGAGCAGTTCTTC
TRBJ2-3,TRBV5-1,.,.,CASSLASTDTQYF,TGCGCCAGCAGCTTGGCATCTACAGATACGCAGTATTTT